The next 10 T cell receptor beta chains were all read from a single sample in a study of cytomegalovirus exposure and HLA in healthy donors. Researchers ran the PCR with 60 Vbeta and 13 Jbeta primers. The method was immunoSEQ multiplex PCR; TCRdb's version includes in-frame clones alone and lacks a portion of them. The repertoire consists of under 250,000 clones, with approximately 85% occurring once and the leading ten covering approximately 2.1%. Sequencing input: PBMCs. All receptors derive from a woman aged 45-60 years in good health and CMV-seronegative.

The chain is built from TRBV28 and TRBJ2-1; TRBD2 matches 12 bases. The V gene end was trimmed by 6 bases and the J gene end by 7 bases; junction bases not matched to a gene: 10. This CDR3 is 16 amino acids long. Per germline, CDR1 MDHEN and CDR2 SYDVKM. The CDR3 sequence is CASRDSSGRAINEQFF. The CDR3 DNA reads as TGTGCCAGCAGGGATTCTAGCGGGAGGGCCATAAATGAGCAGTTCTTC.

The chain is built from TRBV7-3 and TRBJ1-1, with TRBD1 as a possible D gene (6 bases). The CDR3 covers 13 residues. The germline V gene has CDR1 SGHTA and CDR2 FQGTGA. V lost 0 bases to trimming and J lost 4 bases, with 6 bases between them. In DNA form, the CDR3 reads TGTGCCAGCAGCTTAACAGGGGGCACTGAAGCTTTCTTT. This gives the protein CASSLTGGTEAFF.

This clone was recorded only once. This chain connects TRBV6-1 to TRBJ1-2; 7 positions match TRBD1. With V trimmed by 7 bases and J by 4 bases, 9 bases remained unmatched. Germline V lookup: CDR1 MNHNS, CDR2 SASEGT. This CDR3 contains 14 residues. In DNA form, the CDR3 reads TGTGCCAGCACTGCTACACAGGGGCCCTATGGCTACACCTTC. Translating it yields CASTATQGPYGYTF.

This clone has just one count. The gene calls are TRBV10-2 and TRBJ1-1; tentative D call: TRBD1 (5 bases). The V end lost 4 bases, the J end lost 0 bases, and 6 bases lay between the germline ends. CDR1 and CDR2 from the germline V gene are WSHSY and SAAADI. The CDR3 runs 13 residues. In DNA, the CDR3 is TGCGCCAGCAGTGGGGGCATGAACACTGAAGCTTTCTTT. It specifies CASSGGMNTEAFF.

The CDR3 loop reads CASSLALGRLAGGVPYEQYF. DNA of the CDR3: TGCGCCAGCAGCTTGGCCCTGGGGCGGCTAGCGGGAGGGGTTCCCTACGAGCAGTACTTC. V and J are TRBV5-1 and TRBJ2-7; TRBD2 aligns across 12 bases. Germline lookup yields CDR1 SGHRS and CDR2 YFSETQ. The CDR3 runs to 20 residues. Trimming cost V 0 bases and J 2 bases; bases outside gene matches: 15.

The V and J genes are TRBV27 and TRBJ1-6; 8 bases are a match to TRBD1. The V and J ends lost 6 bases and 4 bases, in that order; junction bases with no gene match: 5. The germline gives CDR1 MNHEY, CDR2 SMNVEV (reference sequence). The CDR3 contains 15 residues. The CDR3 region is CASRRGQGYNSPLHF. The CDR3 DNA follows: TGTGCCAGCAGGCGCGGACAGGGTTATAATTCACCCCTCCACTTT.

The J gene is TRBJ2-1, the V gene TRBV5-1; 11 positions agree with TRBD1. Germline CDR1 SGHRS, CDR2 YFSETQ. J was trimmed by 7 bases and V by 4 bases; bases with no gene match: 7. This CDR3 has 15 residues. The CDR3: CASSDGQGAFNEQFF. The CDR3 DNA reads TGCGCCAGCAGCGATGGACAGGGGGCGTTTAATGAGCAGTTCTTC.

Details on this clone: At the DNA level, this CDR3 is encoded by other sequences in the same sample as well. The chain recombines TRBV7-9 with TRBJ2-3; tentatively, D is TRBD1 (7 bases). The V end lost 5 bases, the J end lost 0 bases, and 12 bases lay between the germline ends. Germline V gives CDR1 SEHNR, CDR2 FQNEAQ (reference sequence). CDR3 length: 15 residues. The CDR3 sequence: CASSTTGTSTDTQYF. CDR3 in DNA: TGTGCCAGCAGCACGACAGGGACTAGCACAGATACGCAGTATTTT.

For the CDR3, the DNA is TGCGCCAGCAGCCGCTTGGGGACAGGGGGCTACGAGCAGTACTTC. Translated: CASSRLGTGGYEQYF. The chain employs TRBV5-1 and TRBJ2-7, with TRBD1 identical over 11 bases. The CDR3 is 15 residues long. Germline V gene sequence: CDR1 SGHRS, CDR2 YFSETQ. The J segment lost 3 bases and the V segment lost 4 bases, leaving 6 bases of the junction unmatched.

This chain joins TRBV28 and TRBJ2-7; TRBD1 matches 11 bases. The CDR3 spans 15 residues. From germline, CDR1 is MDHEN and CDR2 SYDVKM. V lost 3 bases to trimming and J lost 5 bases; unmatched junction nucleotides: 6. The CDR3: CASSLGWTGGDEQYF. The CDR3 DNA reads TGTGCCAGCAGTTTGGGTTGGACAGGGGGCGACGAGCAGTACTTC.